Sequencing of this T cell receptor (beta chain) was carried out in a study of cytotoxic CD8 clonotypes in ibrutinib-treated CLL. Study-wide results and caveats: Clonality went higher at ibrutinib response and then dropped back toward baseline at progression. The times at which samples were taken varied between sustained-remission and progressing patients.

The CDR3 has 12 residues. Germline CDR1 and CDR2: SQVTM and ANQGSEA. V was clipped by 4 bases and J by 5 bases; unmatched bases: 4. The intended depth for sequencing was 1 in 200,000 to 1 in 1 million T cells. Assay: immunoSEQ multiplex PCR; the TCRdb copy retains only in-frame clones and omits some. The sample lists over 120,000 clones, around three quarters seen once, with about 13% in the top ten. On this clone itself: Its antigen is undetermined.

The specimen comprised PBMCs, sampled after 12 months of ibrutinib treatment. This clonotype was obtained from a human donor with chronic lymphocytic leukemia. The chain recombines TRBV29-1 with TRBJ2-5; 7 bases map to TRBD1. Here the CDR3 reads CSVGGGRETQYF. The CDR3 coding sequence is TGCAGCGTTGGAGGGGGCCGTGAGACCCAGTACTTC.